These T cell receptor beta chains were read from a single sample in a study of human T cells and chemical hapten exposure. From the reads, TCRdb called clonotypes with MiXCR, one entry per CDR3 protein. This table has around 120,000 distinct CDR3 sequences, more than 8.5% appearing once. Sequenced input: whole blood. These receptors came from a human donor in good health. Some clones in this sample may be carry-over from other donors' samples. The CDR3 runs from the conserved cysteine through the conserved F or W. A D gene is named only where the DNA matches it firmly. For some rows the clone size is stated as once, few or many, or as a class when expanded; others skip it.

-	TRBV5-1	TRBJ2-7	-	CASSLRGDTYEQYF	TGCGCCAGCAGCTTGAGGGGTGATACCTACGAGCAGTACTTC
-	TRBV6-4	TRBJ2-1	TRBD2	CASSVAGGAHEQFF	TGTGCCAGCAGTGTTGCGGGGGGGGCGCATGAGCAGTTCTTC
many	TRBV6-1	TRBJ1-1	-	CASSVGQLLQEAFF	TGTGCCAGCAGTGTCGGACAGCTTCTACAAGAAGCTTTCTTT
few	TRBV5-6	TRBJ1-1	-	CASSLFVNTEAFF	TGTGCCAGCAGCTTGTTCGTAAACACTGAAGCTTTCTTT
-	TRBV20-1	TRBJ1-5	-	CSAGRGDNQPQHF	TGCAGTGCAGGGCGGGGAGACAATCAGCCCCAGCATTTT
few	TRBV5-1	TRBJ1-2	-	CASSLYTGSLYGYTF	TGCGCCAGCAGCTTGTATACCGGATCCCTCTATGGCTACACCTTC
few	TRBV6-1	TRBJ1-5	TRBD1	CASGGQGGSQPQHF	TGTGCCAGCGGTGGACAGGGCGGATCTCAGCCCCAGCATTTT
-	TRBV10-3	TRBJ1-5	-	CAISEYQGGSNQPQHF	TGTGCCATCAGTGAATATCAGGGAGGTAGCAATCAGCCCCAGCATTTT
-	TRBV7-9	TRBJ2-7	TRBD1	CASTDRGTANYEQYF	TGTGCCAGCACTGATCGTGGGACAGCGAACTACGAGCAGTACTTC
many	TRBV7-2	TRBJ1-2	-	CASSLGTVLYGYTF	TGTGCCAGCAGCTTAGGGACAGTCCTCTATGGCTACACCTTC
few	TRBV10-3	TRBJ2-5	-	CAIRETAQETQYF	TGTGCCATCAGAGAGACAGCCCAAGAGACCCAGTACTTC
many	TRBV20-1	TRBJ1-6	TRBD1	CSARPNRGNNSPLHF	TGCAGTGCTAGACCAAACAGGGGTAATAATTCACCCCTCCACTTT
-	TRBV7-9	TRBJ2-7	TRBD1	CASSSGQGIHEQYF	TGTGCCAGCAGCTCGGGACAGGGGATCCACGAGCAGTACTTC
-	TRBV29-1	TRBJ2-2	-	CSGRGGTNTGELFF	TGCAGCGGTCGGGGCGGAACAAACACCGGGGAGCTGTTTTTT
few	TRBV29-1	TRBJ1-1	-	CSVERERQRGTEAFF	TGCAGCGTTGAGAGAGAGAGGCAGCGAGGCACTGAAGCTTTCTTT
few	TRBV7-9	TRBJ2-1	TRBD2	CASSSPRRGIDNEQFF	TGTGCCAGCAGCTCCCCAAGGCGGGGGATCGACAATGAGCAGTTCTTC
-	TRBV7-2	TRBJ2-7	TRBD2	CASSSGLAGYEQYF	TGTGCCAGCAGCTCGGGACTAGCGGGTTACGAGCAGTACTTC
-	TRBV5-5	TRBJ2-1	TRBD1	CASSQRPGQGTMNEQFF	TGTGCCAGCAGCCAAAGGCCGGGACAGGGAACAATGAATGAGCAGTTCTTC
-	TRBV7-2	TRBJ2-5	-	CASSLGATRETQYF	TGTGCCAGCAGCTTAGGAGCCACAAGAGAGACCCAGTACTTC
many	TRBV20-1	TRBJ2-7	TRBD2	CSARDPSGTSGSDPYEQYF	TGCAGTGCTAGAGATCCGTCGGGGACTAGCGGGAGCGACCCCTACGAGCAGTACTTC
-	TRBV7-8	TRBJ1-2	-	CASSLRAGYGYTF	TGTGCCAGCAGCTTAAGGGCAGGCTATGGCTACACCTTC
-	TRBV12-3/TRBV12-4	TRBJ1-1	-	CASSSRFGDDF	TGTGCCAGCAGTTCACGCTTCGGCGACGATTTT
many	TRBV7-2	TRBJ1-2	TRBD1	CASRQGTNYGYTF	TGTGCCAGTAGACAGGGTACTAACTATGGCTACACCTTC
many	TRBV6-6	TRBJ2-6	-	CASSYTGSAGANVLTF	TGTGCCAGCAGTTACACCGGGAGTGCAGGGGCCAACGTCCTGACTTTC
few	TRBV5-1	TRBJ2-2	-	CASSLWESGNTGELFF	TGCGCCAGCAGCTTGTGGGAGAGCGGGAACACCGGGGAGCTGTTTTTT